This record looks at one T cell receptor beta chain sequence and its context. It was with 60 Vbeta and 13 Jbeta primers that the PCR ran. Method: immunoSEQ multiplex PCR; TCRdb's copy keeps in-frame clones and lacks some. The sample lists 150,000 or so clones; about 80% were seen once. The data stem from a study of cytomegalovirus exposure and HLA in healthy donors. The receptor comes from a man aged 35-49 years in good health and CMV-seropositive. Sequencing was carried out using PBMCs.

This CDR3 is CASSQGQITDTQYF. CDR3 sequence (DNA): TGTGCCAGCAGCCAGGGACAGATCACAGATACGCAGTATTTT. The chain carries TRBV5-4 and TRBJ2-3; 7 bases align to TRBD1. Looked up from germline, CDR1 is SGHNT and CDR2 is YYREEE (reference sequence). The J segment lost 2 bases and the V segment lost 4 bases, leaving 4 bases of the junction unmatched. CDR3 length equals 14 residues.